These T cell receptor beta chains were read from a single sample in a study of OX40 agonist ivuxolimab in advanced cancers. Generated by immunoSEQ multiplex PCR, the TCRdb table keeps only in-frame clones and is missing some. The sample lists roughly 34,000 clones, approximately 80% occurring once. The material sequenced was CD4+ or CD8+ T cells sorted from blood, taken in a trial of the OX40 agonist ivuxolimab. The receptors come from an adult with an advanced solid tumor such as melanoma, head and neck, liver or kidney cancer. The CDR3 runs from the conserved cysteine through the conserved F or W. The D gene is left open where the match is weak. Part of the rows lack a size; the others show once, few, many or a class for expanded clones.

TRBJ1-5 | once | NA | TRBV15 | TGTGCCACGAGCGAAGCCTTTTTTCAGCCCCAGCATTTT | CATSEAFFQPQHF
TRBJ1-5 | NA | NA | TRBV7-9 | TGTGCCAGCAGCTTGGCTCCCTCTCAGGGGAGAGGCAATCAGCCCCAGCATTTT | CASSLAPSQGRGNQPQHF
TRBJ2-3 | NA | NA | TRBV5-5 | TGTGCCAGCAATAGGGGGGGACAGACTTCAGATACGCAGTATTTT | CASNRGGQTSDTQYF
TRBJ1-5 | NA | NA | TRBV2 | TGTGCCAGCAGTGTGCAGGGGAGTCAGCCCCAGCATTTT | CASSVQGSQPQHF
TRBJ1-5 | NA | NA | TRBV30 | TGTGCCTGGAGTGTAGCGGGGAATCAGCCCCAGCATTTT | CAWSVAGNQPQHF
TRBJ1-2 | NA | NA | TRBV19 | TGTGCCAGTAGTATAGTGAGGACGTACCCGGCTGACTATGGCTACACCTTC | CASSIVRTYPADYGYTF
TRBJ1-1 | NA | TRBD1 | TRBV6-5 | TGTGCCAGCAGCAGCTCGACAGGGTCGAACACTGAAGCTTTCTTT | CASSSSTGSNTEAFF
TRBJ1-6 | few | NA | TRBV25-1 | TGTGCCAGCAGTGGGGATCGGAATTCACCCCTCCACTTT | CASSGDRNSPLHF
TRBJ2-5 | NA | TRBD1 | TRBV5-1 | TGCGCCAGCTCGAGCGGGACAGGGGTTCATCAAGAGACCCAGTACTTC | CASSSGTGVHQETQYF
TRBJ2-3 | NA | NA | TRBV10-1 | TGCGCCAGCAGTGATTCCAGGGCGGGCACAGATACGCAGTATTTT | CASSDSRAGTDTQYF
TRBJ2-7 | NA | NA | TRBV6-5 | TGTGCCAGTCGGGCAGGGGCCACCTACGAGCAGTACTTC | CASRAGATYEQYF
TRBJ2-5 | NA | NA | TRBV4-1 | TGCGCCAGCAGCCAAGATCGAATGAGGACCCAGTACTTC | CASSQDRMRTQYF
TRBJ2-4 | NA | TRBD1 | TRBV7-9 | TGTGCCAGCAGCCCACAGGGGGTAGCCAAAAACATTCAGTACTTC | CASSPQGVAKNIQYF
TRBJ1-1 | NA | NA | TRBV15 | TGTGCCACCAGCAGAGATGAGCAGGGGTCCACTGAAGCTTTCTTT | CATSRDEQGSTEAFF
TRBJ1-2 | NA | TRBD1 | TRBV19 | TGTGCCAGTAGTATTGGGACAGGGAATGGCTACACCTTC | CASSIGTGNGYTF
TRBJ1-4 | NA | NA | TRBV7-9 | TGTGCCAGCAGCTTAGCGAATGAAAAACTGTTTTTT | CASSLANEKLFF
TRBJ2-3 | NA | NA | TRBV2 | TGTGCCAGCAGTGAATGGGCCCCCACAGATACGCAGTATTTT | CASSEWAPTDTQYF
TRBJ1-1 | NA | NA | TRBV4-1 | TGCGCCAGCAGCCAAGATCGGGGAGGAATCGCTGAAGCTTTCTTT | CASSQDRGGIAEAFF